This T cell receptor (beta chain) is drawn from a study of T cells after yellow fever vaccination. This clonotype appeared many times. TCRdb reprocessed the 5' RACE reads with MiXCR, giving one entry per CDR3 protein. The repertoire holds over 150,000 distinct CDR3 sequences, about 7% seen once, with roughly 2.5% in the top ten. This sample comprised CD4+ T cells sorted from PBMCs, obtained around 5 days after the first yellow fever vaccination. This TCR derives from a young man who received the YFV17D yellow fever vaccine.

The chain's CDR3 is CASSAGPNYGYTF. The DNA for the CDR3 is TGTGCCAGCTCTGCAGGGCCCAACTATGGCTACACCTTC. This rearrangement joins TRBV18 to TRBJ1-2; D might be TRBD1 (5 bases). V lost 6 bases and J 2 bases, leaving 10 bases between the germline ends. This CDR3 has 13 amino acids. The V gene's germline CDR1 is KGHSH and CDR2 LQKENI.